There are many counts of the clone carrying this TCR beta chain. Per the germline V gene, CDR1 is SEHNR and CDR2 is FQNEAQ (reference sequence). This CDR3 spans 14 amino acids. V was cut by 5 bases and J by 4 bases, with 13 bases left in between. The time point denotes: pre-sensitization, week 0. Noted treatment: therapeutic diphenylcyclopropenone sensitization with weekly scalp DPC. TCRdb called the RACE reads again in MiXCR, with one record for every CDR3 protein. This sample yields 350,000 to 400,000 distinct CDR3 sequences, of which 4.5% to 6% are seen a single time; around 2.6% belongs to the top ten. This entry comes from a study of human T cells and chemical hapten exposure.

The receptor was isolated from a woman aged 50 to 60 with alopecia areata. Some clones in this sample may be carry-over from other donors' samples. Sequenced here: whole blood, sampled in connection with sensitization to the hapten diphenylcyclopropenone (DPC). This sequence joins TRBV7-9 and TRBJ2-3; perhaps TRBD1 as D (6 bases). The CDR3 sequence: CASSPRDTPDTQYF. As DNA, the CDR3 is TGTGCCAGCAGCCCGAGGGACACCCCAGATACGCAGTATTTT. The variable domain in full, completed from reference TRBV7-9 and TRBJ2-3, reads DTGVSQNPRHKITKRGQNVTFRCDPISEHNRLYWYRQTLGQGPEFLTYFQNEAQLEKSRLLSDRFSAERPKGSFSTLEIQRTEQGDSAMYLCASSPRDTPDTQYFGPGTRLTVL.